This passage covers 10 T cell receptor beta chains from one sample sequenced in a study of blood T cells in healthy people across ages. Sample-barcoded 5' priming and a J-beta primer mix drove a second PCR of about 6 to 12 cycles. Each CDR3 protein is one row after TCRdb ran MiXCR on the 5' RACE reads. This table holds around 1,600,000 distinct CDR3 sequences, under 55% found once. Sequenced input: blood. These receptors were obtained from a woman younger than 35 in good health.

The rearrangement links TRBV28 to TRBJ2-4; D uncertain. The DNA end is more similar to TRBJ2-7, so the J call may be wrong. CDR1 is MDHEN, CDR2 SYDVKM, per germline. There are 12 residues in the CDR3. For the CDR3, the DNA is TGTGCCAGCACCCCCTCCAAAGGCGAGCAGTACTTC. It specifies CASTPSKGEQYF.

This clonotype was counted a few times. The V gene is TRBV4-3, the J gene TRBJ2-3, with TRBD2 identical over 7 bases. Germline V lookup: CDR1 LGHNA, CDR2 YSLEER. The V segment lost 6 bases and the J segment 0 bases; nucleotides outside the gene matches: 12. This CDR3 comprises 17 residues. The chain's CDR3 is CASSFQTTSRSTDTQYF. Written as DNA, the CDR3 is TGCGCCAGCAGTTTTCAGACGACTAGCAGAAGCACAGATACGCAGTATTTT.

V is TRBV2 and J is TRBJ2-2; TRBD1 matches at 7 bases. The J segment lost 4 bases and the V segment lost 5 bases, leaving 7 bases of the junction unmatched. The germline V gene has CDR1 SNHLY and CDR2 FYNNEI. The CDR3 totals 15 residues. CDR3 bases: TGTGCCAGCAGTACGGACAGGAATCGCACCGGGGAGCTGTTTTTT. Protein sequence: CASSTDRNRTGELFF. The variable domain in full, with the rest retrieved from reference TRBV2 and TRBJ2-2, is EPEVTQTPSHQVTQMGQEVILRCVPISNHLYFYWYRQILGQKVEFLVSFYNNEISEKSEIFDDQFSVERPDGSNFTLKIRSTKLEDSAMYFCASSTDRNRTGELFFGEGSRLTVL.

The genes are TRBV29-1 and TRBJ2-3, with D perhaps matching TRBD2 (6 bases). Germline-derived CDR1 and CDR2 are SQVTM and ANQGSEA. The CDR3 sequence is 12 residues long. The V and J ends lost 7 bases and 11 bases respectively, with 19 bases between them. CDR3 nucleotide sequence: TGCAGCGGGGGGGACTTTGAAGAGCAGCAGTATTTT. It is translated as CSGGDFEEQQYF.

This chain joins TRBV7-8 and TRBJ2-1; the match to TRBD2 covers 7 bases. V dropped 3 bases and J dropped 9; count of bases not matched to a gene: 17. The germline V gene has CDR1 SGHVS and CDR2 FQNEAQ. The CDR3 loop spans 17 amino acids. In DNA, the CDR3 is TGTGCCAGCAGCTTTACTGGGGGGGTAATCTTTAATGGTGAGCAGTTCTTC. It yields the protein CASSFTGGVIFNGEQFF.

J is TRBJ1-2 and V is TRBV27; TRBD1 is a possible D gene (5 bases). The CDR3 sequence is 17 residues long. Germline lookup yields CDR1 MNHEY and CDR2 SMNVEV (reference sequence). With 0 bases removed from V and 3 bases from J, the gap between germline ends came to 17 bases. The CDR3 region has the DNA TGTGCCAGCAGTTTATCTTGGGGGGATTGGGGAGACTATGGCTACACCTTC. Encoded protein: CASSLSWGDWGDYGYTF.

The chain couples TRBV14 to TRBJ2-3; possible D gene TRBD2, 6 bases. Trimming removed 2 bases at V and 2 bases at J, with 17 bases between. CDR3 length: 17 amino acids. The germline CDR1 and CDR2 sequences are SGHDN and FVKESK. The CDR3 nucleotides are TGTGCCAGCAGCCAACTAGCCGGGAGCAAGGTCACAGATACGCAGTATTTT. Protein sequence: CASSQLAGSKVTDTQYF.

This clonotype has a handful of counts. V gene TRBV6-5 combines with J gene TRBJ1-1; D call uncertain. The germline CDR1 and CDR2 sequences are MNHEY and SVGAGI. V was trimmed by 6 bases and J by 2 bases, leaving 7 bases between them. The CDR3 has 12 amino acids. CDR3 sequence reads: CASRTLNTEAFF. The DNA for the CDR3 is TGTGCCAGCAGGACGCTTAACACTGAAGCTTTCTTT.

The rearrangement joins TRBV28 to TRBJ1-2, with a possible D match to TRBD1 (6 bases). The CDR3 is 11 amino acids. The germline V and J ends were trimmed by 2 bases and 13 bases, with 11 bases remaining between them. The germline gives CDR1 MDHEN, CDR2 SYDVKM. CDR3 sequence (DNA): TGTGCCAGCAGTTTAAACAGGGCGCGCACCTTC. It specifies CASSLNRARTF.

This chain connects TRBV2 to TRBJ1-5; 8 bases align to TRBD1. This CDR3 is built from 14 residues. Trimming at V came to 10 bases and at J to 1 base, leaving 6 bases not matched to a gene. CDR1 is SNHLY and CDR2 is FYNNEI in the germline V gene. The CDR3 DNA reads TGTGCCACCGCAGGGGGCTTAAGCAATCAGCCCCAGCATTTT. Residues: CATAGGLSNQPQHF.